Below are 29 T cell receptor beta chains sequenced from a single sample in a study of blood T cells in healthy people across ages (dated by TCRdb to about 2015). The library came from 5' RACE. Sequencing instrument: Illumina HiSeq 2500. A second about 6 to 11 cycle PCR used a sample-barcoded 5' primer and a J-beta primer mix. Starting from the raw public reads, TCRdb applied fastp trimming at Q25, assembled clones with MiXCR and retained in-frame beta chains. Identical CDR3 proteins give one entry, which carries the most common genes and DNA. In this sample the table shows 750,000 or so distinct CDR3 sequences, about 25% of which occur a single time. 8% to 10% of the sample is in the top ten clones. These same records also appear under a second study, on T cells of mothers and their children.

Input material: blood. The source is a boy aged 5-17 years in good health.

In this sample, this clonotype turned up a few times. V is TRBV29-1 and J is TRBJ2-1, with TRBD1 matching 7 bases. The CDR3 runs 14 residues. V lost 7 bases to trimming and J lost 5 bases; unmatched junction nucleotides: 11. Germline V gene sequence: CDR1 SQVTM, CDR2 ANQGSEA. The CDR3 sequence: CSGGTVLRDNEQFF. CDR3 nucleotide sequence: TGCAGCGGGGGGACAGTTCTCAGGGACAATGAGCAGTTCTTC.

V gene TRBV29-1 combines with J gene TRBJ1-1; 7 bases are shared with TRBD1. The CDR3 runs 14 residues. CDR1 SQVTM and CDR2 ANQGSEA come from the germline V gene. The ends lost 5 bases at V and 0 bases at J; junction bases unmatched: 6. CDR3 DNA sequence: TGCAGCGTTCGGAACGGACAGGTGAACACTGAAGCTTTCTTT. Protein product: CSVRNGQVNTEAFF.

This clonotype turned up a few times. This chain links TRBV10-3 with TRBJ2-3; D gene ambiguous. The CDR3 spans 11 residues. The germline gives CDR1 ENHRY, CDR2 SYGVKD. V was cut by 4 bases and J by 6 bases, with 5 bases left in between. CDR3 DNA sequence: TGTGCCATCAGTGGGATTGATACGCAGTATTTT. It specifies CAISGIDTQYF.

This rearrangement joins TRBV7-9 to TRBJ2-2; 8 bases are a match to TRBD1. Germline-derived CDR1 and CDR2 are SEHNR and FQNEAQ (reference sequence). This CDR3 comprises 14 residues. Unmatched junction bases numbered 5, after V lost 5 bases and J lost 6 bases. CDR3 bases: TGTGCCAGCAGCACGGACAGGGTCGCCGGGGAGCTGTTTTTT. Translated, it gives CASSTDRVAGELFF.

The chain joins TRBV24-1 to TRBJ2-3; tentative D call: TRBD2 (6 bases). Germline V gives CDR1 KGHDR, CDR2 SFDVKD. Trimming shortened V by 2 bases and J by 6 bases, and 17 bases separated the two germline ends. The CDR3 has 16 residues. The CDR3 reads CATSDWGDGGGDTQYF. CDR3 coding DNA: TGTGCCACCAGTGATTGGGGGGACGGAGGAGGCGATACGCAGTATTTT.

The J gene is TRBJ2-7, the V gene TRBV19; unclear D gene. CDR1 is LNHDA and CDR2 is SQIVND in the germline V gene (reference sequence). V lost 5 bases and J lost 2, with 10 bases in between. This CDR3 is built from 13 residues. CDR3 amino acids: CASSAAVAYEQYF. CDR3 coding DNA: TGTGCCAGTAGTGCTGCGGTGGCCTACGAGCAGTACTTC. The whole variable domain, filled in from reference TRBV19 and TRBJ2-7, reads DGGITQSPKYLFRKEGQNVTLSCEQNLNHDAMYWYRQDPGQGLRLIYYSQIVNDFQKGDIAEGYSVSREKKESFPLTVTSAQKNPTAFYLCASSAAVAYEQYFGPGTRLTVT.

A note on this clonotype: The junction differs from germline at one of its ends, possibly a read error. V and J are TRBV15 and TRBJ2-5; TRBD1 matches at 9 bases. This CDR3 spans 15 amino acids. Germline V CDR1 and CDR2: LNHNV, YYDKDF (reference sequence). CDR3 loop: CATSRLWTGEKTQYF. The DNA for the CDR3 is TGTGCTACCAGCAGGTTATGGACAGGGGAGAAGACCCAGTACTTC.

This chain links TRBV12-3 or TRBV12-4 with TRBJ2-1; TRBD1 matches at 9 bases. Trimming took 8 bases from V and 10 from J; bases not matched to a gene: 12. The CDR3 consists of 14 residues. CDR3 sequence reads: CASGAGTGTSEQFF. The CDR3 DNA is TGTGCCAGCGGTGCCGGGACAGGGACCTCGGAGCAGTTCTTC.

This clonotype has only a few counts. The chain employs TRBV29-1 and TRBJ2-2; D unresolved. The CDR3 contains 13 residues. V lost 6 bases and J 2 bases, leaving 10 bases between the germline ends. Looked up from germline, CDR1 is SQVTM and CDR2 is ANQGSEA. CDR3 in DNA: TGCAGCGTCGGAACCTATAACACCGGGGAGCTGTTTTTT. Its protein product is CSVGTYNTGELFF.

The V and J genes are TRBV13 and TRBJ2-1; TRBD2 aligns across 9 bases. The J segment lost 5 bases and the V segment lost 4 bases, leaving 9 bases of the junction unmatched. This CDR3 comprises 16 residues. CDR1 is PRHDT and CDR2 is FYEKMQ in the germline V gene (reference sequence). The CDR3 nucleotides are TGTGCCAGCAGCTCAGAACCTAGCGGGACCGACAATGAGCAGTTCTTC. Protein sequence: CASSSEPSGTDNEQFF.

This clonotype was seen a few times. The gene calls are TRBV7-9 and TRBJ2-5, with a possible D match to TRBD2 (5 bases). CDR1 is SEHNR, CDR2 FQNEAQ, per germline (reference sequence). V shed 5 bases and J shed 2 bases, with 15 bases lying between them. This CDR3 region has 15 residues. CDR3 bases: TGTGCCAGCAGCGACTCCGACGCGGGTCAAGAGACCCAGTACTTC. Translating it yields CASSDSDAGQETQYF.

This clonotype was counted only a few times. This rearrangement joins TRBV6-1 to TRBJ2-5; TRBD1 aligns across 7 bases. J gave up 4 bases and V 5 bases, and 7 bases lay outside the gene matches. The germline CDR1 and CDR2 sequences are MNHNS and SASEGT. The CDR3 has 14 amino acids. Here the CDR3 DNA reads TGTGCCAGCAGTCTATGGGACAGACGAGAGACCCAGTACTTC. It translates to CASSLWDRRETQYF.

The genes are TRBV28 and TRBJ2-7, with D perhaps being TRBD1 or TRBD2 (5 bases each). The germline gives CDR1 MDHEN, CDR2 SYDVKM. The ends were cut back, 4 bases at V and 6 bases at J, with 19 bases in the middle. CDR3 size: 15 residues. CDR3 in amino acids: CASSSHPEGRFEQYF. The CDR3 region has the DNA TGTGCCAGCAGTTCCCACCCTGAGGGGAGATTCGAGCAGTACTTC. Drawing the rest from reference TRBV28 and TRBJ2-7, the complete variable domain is DVKVTQSSRYLVKRTGEKVFLECVQDMDHENMFWYRQDPGLGLRLIYFSYDVKMKEKGDIPEGYSVSREKKERFSLILESASTNQTSMYLCASSSHPEGRFEQYFGPGTRLTVT.

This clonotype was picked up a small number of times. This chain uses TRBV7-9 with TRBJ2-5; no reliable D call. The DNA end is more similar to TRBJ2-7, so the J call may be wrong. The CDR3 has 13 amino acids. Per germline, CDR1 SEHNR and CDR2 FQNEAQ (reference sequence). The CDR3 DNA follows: TGTGCCAGCAGCTATGCATTGTCCTACGAGCAGTACTTC. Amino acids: CASSYALSYEQYF.

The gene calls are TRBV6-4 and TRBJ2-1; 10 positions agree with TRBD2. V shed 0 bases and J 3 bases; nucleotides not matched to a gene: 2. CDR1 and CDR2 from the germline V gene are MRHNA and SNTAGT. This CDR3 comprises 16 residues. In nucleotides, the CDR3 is TGTGCCAGCAGTGACTCGATAGCGGGGGGCTACAATGAGCAGTTCTTC. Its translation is CASSDSIAGGYNEQFF.

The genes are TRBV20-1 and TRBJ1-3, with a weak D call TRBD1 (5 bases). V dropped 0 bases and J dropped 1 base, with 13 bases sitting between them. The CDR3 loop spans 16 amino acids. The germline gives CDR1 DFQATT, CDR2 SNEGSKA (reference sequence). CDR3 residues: CSARDPGGLSGNTIYF. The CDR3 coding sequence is TGCAGTGCTAGAGATCCGGGGGGTCTTTCTGGAAACACCATATATTTT.

CDR3 in amino acids: CASSQDRILGGETQYF. The DNA of the CDR3 is TGCGCCAGCAGCCAAGATCGGATCCTGGGGGGAGAGACCCAGTACTTC. This chain uses TRBV4-1 with TRBJ2-5; a weak D match, TRBD2 (6 bases). Trimming took off 0 bases at V and 4 bases at J, with 15 bases between the two ends. CDR1 is MGHRA and CDR2 is YSYEKL in the germline V gene. The CDR3 totals 16 residues.

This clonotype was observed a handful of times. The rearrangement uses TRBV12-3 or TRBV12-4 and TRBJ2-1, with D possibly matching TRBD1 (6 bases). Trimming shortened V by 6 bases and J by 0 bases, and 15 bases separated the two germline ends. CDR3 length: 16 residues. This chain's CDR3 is CASSLRGSGSYNEQFF. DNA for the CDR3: TGTGCCAGCAGCCTTAGGGGGAGTGGCTCCTACAATGAGCAGTTCTTC.

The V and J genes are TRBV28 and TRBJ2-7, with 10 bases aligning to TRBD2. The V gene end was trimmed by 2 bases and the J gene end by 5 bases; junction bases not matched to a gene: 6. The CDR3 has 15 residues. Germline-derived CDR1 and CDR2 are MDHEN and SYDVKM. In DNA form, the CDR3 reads TGTGCCAGCAGTTTAAGCGGGAGGGTTTATGACGAGCAGTACTTC. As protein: CASSLSGRVYDEQYF.

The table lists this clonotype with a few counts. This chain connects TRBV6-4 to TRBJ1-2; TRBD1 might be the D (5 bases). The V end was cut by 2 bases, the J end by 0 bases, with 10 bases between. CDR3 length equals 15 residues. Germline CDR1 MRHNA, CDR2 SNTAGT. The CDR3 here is CASSDGGTANYGYTF. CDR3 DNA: TGTGCCAGCAGTGACGGGGGGACCGCTAACTATGGCTACACCTTC.

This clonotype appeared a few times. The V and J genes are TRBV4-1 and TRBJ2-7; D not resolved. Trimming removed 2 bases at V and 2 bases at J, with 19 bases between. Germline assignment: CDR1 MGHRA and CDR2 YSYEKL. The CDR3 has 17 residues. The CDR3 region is CASSQILAPLNTYEQYF. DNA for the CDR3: TGCGCCAGCAGCCAAATATTGGCCCCTCTAAATACCTACGAGCAGTACTTC.

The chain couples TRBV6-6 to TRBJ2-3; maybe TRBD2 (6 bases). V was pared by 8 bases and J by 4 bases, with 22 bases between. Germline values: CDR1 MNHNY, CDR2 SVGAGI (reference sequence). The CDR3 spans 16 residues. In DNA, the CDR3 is TGTGCCAGCGGACTACGGGACCTCAAAAACGCAGATACGCAGTATTTT. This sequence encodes CASGLRDLKNADTQYF.

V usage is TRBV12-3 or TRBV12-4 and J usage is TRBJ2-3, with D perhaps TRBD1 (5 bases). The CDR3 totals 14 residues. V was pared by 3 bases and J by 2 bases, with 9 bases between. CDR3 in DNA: TGTGCCAGCAGTTTGGACATTTTCACAGATACGCAGTATTTT. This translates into CASSLDIFTDTQYF.

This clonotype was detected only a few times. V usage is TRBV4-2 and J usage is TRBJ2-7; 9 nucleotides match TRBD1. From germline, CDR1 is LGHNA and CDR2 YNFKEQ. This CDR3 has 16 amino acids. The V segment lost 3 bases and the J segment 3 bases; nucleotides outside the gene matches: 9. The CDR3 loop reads CASSQKDRGEYYEQYF. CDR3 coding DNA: TGTGCCAGCAGCCAGAAGGACAGGGGCGAATACTACGAGCAGTACTTC.

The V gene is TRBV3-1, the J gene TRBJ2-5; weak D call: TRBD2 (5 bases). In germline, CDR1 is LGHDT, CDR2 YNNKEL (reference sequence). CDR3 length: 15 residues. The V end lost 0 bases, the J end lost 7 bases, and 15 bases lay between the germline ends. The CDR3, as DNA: TGTGCCAGCAGCCAAGACCTTATGGCGGGTCGGACCCAGTACTTC. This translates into CASSQDLMAGRTQYF.

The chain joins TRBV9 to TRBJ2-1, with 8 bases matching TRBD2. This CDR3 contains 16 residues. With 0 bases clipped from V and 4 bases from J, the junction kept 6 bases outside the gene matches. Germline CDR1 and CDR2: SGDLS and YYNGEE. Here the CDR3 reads CASSVGGAGGYNEQFF. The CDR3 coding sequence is TGTGCCAGCAGCGTAGGAGGTGCGGGGGGTTACAATGAGCAGTTCTTC.

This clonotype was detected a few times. Here the CDR3 reads CASSQDWLTGKFCNEQFF. In nucleotides, the CDR3 is TGCGCCAGCAGCCAAGATTGGTTAACAGGCAAATTCTGCAATGAGCAGTTCTTC. This chain connects TRBV4-1 to TRBJ2-1, with D maybe TRBD1 (5 bases). Deletions cut 0 bases from V and 6 bases from J, with 21 bases between. This CDR3 is built from 18 residues. In germline, CDR1 is MGHRA, CDR2 YSYEKL.

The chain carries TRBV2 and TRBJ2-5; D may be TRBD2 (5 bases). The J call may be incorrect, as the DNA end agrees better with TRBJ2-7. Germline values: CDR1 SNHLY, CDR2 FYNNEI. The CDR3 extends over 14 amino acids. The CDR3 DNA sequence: TGTGCCAGCAGGGCCGGACTCCTCTCCTACGAGCAGTACTTC. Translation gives CASRAGLLSYEQYF.

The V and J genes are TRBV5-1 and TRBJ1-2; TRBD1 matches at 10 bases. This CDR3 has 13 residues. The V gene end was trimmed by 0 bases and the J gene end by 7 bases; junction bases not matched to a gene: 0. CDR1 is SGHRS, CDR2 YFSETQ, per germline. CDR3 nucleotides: TGCGCCAGCAGCTTGGGACAGGGGGCTGGCTACACCTTC. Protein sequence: CASSLGQGAGYTF.